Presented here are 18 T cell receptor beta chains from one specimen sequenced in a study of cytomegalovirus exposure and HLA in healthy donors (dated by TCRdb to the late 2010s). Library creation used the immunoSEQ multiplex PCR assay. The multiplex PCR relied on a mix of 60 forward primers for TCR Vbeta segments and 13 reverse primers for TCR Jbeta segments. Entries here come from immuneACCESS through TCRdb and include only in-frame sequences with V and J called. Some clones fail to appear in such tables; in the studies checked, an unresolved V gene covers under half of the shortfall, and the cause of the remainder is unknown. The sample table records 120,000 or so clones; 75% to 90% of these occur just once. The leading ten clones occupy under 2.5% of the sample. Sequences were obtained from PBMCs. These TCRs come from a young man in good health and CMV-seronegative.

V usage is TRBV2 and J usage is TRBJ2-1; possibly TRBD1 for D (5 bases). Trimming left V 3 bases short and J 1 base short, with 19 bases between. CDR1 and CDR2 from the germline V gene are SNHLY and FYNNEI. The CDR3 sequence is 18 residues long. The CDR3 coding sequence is TGTGCCAGCAGTGATGGGGCCGACCCGTCAGAGTCCTACAATGAGCAGTTCTTC. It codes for CASSDGADPSESYNEQFF.

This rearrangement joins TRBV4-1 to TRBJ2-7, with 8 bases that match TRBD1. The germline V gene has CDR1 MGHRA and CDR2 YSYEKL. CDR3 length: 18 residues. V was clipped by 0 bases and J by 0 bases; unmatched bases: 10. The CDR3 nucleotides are TGCGCCAGCAGCCAAGAAAGAAACTCCGGGACAGGCTCCTACGAGCAGTACTTC. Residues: CASSQERNSGTGSYEQYF.

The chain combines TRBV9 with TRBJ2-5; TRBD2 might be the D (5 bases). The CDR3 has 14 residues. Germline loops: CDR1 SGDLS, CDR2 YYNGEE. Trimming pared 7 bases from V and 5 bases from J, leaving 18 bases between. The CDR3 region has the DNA TGTGCCAGCGCACGTGGAGGACCTCGGGAGACCCAGTACTTC. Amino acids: CASARGGPRETQYF.

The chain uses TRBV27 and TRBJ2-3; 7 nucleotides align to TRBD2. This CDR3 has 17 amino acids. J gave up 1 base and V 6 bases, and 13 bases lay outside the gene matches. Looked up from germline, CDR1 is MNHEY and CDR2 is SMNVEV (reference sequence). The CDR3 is CASSPTPRGVRTDTQYF. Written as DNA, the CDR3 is TGTGCCAGCAGCCCCACTCCCCGGGGGGTCCGCACAGATACGCAGTATTTT.

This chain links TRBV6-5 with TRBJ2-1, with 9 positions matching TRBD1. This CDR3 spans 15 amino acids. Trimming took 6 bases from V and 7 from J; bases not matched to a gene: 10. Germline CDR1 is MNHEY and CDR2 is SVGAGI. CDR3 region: CASSEPGQGGNEQFF. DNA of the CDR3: TGTGCCAGCAGCGAACCGGGACAGGGAGGTAATGAGCAGTTCTTC.

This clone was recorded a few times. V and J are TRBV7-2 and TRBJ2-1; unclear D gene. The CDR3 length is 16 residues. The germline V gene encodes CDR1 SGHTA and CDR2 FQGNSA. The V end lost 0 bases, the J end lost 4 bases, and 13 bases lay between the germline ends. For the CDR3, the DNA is TGTGCCAGCAGCTTAGCATGGGCAGTTGCGTACAATGAGCAGTTCTTC. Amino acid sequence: CASSLAWAVAYNEQFF.

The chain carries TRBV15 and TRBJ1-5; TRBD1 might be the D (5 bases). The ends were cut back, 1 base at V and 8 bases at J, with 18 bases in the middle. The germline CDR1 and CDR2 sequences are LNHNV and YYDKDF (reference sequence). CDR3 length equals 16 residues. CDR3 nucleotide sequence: TGTGCCACCAGCAGAGCACACGGCGGGGGGTCTAAGCCCCAGCATTTT. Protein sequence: CATSRAHGGGSKPQHF.

CDR3 amino acids: CSVVPGGTDTQYF. CDR3 bases: TGCAGCGTTGTTCCGGGGGGGACAGATACGCAGTATTTT. The V call is TRBV29-1, the J call TRBJ2-3; 8 bases fit TRBD2. The CDR3 spans 13 residues. Germline loops: CDR1 SQVTM, CDR2 ANQGSEA. Trimming removed 4 bases from V and 3 bases from J; junction bases left unmatched: 3.

The CDR3 region has the DNA TGTGCCAGCAGTGGGGGGGGAGGTTTCCACAATGAGCAGTTCTTC. This codes for CASSGGGGFHNEQFF. J is TRBJ2-1 and V is TRBV6-1, with TRBD2 identical over 7 bases. Trimming cost V 4 bases and J 5 bases; bases outside gene matches: 8. The CDR3 has 15 amino acids. Per the germline V gene, CDR1 is MNHNS and CDR2 is SASEGT.

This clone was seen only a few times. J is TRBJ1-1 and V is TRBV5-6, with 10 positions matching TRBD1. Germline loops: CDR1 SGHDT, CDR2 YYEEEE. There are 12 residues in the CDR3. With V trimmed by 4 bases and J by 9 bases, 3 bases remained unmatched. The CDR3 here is CASSPGQGKAFF. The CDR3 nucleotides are TGTGCCAGCAGCCCGGGACAGGGGAAAGCTTTCTTT.

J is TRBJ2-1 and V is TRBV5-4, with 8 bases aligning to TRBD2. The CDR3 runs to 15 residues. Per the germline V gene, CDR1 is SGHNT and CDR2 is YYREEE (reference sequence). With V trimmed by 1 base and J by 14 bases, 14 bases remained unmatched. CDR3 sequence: CASSLSTSGDHSKFF. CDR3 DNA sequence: TGTGCCAGCAGCTTGAGCACTAGCGGAGATCATAGTAAGTTCTTC.

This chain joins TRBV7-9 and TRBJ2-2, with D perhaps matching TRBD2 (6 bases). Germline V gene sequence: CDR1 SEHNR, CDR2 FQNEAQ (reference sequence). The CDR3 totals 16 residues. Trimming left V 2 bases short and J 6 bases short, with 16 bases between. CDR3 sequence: CASSLWVGGFSGELFF. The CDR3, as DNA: TGTGCCAGCAGCTTATGGGTTGGAGGGTTCTCCGGGGAGCTGTTTTTT.

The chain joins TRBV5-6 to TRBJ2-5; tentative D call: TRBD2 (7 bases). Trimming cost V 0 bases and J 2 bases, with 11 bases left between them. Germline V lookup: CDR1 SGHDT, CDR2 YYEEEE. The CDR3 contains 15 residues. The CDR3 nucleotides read TGTGCCAGCAGCTTGGGCGGGGGCGGACAAGAGACCCAGTACTTC. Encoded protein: CASSLGGGGQETQYF.

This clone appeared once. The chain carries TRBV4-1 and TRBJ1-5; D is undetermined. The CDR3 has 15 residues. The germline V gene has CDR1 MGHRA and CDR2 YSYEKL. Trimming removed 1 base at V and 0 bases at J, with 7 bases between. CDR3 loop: CASSQAGDSNQPQHF. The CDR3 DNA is TGCGCCAGCAGCCAAGCCGGGGATAGCAATCAGCCCCAGCATTTT.

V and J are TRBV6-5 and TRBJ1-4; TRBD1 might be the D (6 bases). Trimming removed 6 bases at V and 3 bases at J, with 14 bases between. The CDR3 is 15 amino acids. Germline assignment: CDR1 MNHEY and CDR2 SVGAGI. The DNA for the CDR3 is TGTGCCAGCAGCCCTAGGGGGGGGCCTAATGAAAAACTGTTTTTT. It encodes CASSPRGGPNEKLFF.

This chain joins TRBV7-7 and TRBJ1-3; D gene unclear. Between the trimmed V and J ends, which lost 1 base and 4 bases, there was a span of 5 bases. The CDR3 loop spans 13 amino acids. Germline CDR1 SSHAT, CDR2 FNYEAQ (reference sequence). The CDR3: CASSLGLGNTIYF. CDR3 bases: TGTGCCAGCAGCTTAGGGCTGGGAAACACCATATATTTT.

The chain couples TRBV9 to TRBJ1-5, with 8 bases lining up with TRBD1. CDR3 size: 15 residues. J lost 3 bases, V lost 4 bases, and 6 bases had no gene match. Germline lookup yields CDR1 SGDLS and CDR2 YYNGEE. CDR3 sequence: CASSPGQEPNQPQHF. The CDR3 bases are TGTGCCAGCAGCCCGGGACAGGAGCCCAATCAGCCCCAGCATTTT.

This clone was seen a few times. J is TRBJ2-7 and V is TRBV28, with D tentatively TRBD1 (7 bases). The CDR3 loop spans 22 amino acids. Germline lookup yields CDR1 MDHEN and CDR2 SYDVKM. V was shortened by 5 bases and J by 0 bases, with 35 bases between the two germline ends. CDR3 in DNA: TGTGCCAGCAGTCTCGCTTCCCCGGGGGCAGGGGGAATAACCAGGAGCTCCTACGAGCAGTACTTC. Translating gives CASSLASPGAGGITRSSYEQYF.